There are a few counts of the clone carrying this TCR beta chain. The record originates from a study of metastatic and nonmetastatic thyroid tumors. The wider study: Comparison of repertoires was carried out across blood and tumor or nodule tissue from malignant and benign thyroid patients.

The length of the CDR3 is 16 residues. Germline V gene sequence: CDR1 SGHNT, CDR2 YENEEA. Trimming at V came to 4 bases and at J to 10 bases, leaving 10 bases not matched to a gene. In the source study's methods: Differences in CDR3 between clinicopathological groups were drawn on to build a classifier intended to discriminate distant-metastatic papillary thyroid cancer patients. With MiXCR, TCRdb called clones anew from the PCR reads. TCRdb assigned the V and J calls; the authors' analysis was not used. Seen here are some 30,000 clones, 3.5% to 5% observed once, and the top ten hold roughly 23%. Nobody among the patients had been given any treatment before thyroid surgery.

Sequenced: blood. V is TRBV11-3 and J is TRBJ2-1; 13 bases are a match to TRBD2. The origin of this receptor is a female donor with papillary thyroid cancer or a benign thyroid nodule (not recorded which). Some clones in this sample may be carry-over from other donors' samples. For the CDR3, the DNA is TGTGCCAGCAGCTCCCGGACTAGCGGGAGTGGTTGGGAGCAGTTCTTC. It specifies CASSSRTSGSGWEQFF.